A single sample gave rise to the 28 T cell receptor beta chains below, sequenced in a study of post-analysis software for immune sequencing data. Whole-study results and caveats: In patients, TRBV5-6, TRBV5-1 and TRBV20-1 belonged to several TRBV segments found more frequently than in controls.

Unique molecular identifiers were present in the TCR beta cDNA libraries. In TCRdb, the PCR reads were re-called with MiXCR into one record per CDR3 protein. The sample lists hundreds of thousands of distinct CDR3 sequences, about 39% occurring once. Their recognized antigens are unknown. Sequencing input: blood. The receptors come from a girl aged 2-15 years with multiple sclerosis.

The chain couples TRBV20-1 to TRBJ2-5; 8 positions agree with TRBD2. The CDR3 runs to 14 residues. CDR1 and CDR2 (germline): DFQATT, SNEGSKA (reference sequence). The junction had 9 bases not matched to a gene; V was cut back by 7 bases and J by 2 bases. CDR3 region: CSGGRGVSQETQYF. The CDR3 DNA reads as TGCAGTGGAGGGCGGGGGGTTTCTCAAGAGACCCAGTACTTC.

This rearrangement joins TRBV4-1 to TRBJ1-6; 8 nucleotides match TRBD1. The V and J ends lost 4 bases and 10 bases, in that order; junction bases with no gene match: 12. The CDR3 covers 16 residues. In germline, CDR1 is MGHRA, CDR2 YSYEKL. For the CDR3, the DNA is TGCGCCAGCAGCCGACCGGACAGGGAAGATGAATCACCCCTCCACTTT. Protein sequence: CASSRPDREDESPLHF.

This clonotype occurred a few times. V usage is TRBV9 and J usage is TRBJ2-1, with TRBD2 matching 7 bases. The CDR3 is 15 residues long. After removal of 5 bases from V and 5 bases from J, the junction contained 10 bases not matched to a gene. Germline V gene data show CDR1 as SGDLS and CDR2 as YYNGEE. The CDR3 reads CASSYPGLNDNEQFF. CDR3 in DNA: TGTGCCAGCAGTTATCCGGGACTAAACGACAATGAGCAGTTCTTC.

The chain is built from TRBV28 and TRBJ2-7, with D unclear. Germline V gene lookup returns CDR1 MDHEN and CDR2 SYDVKM. Trimming took 5 bases from V and 3 from J, leaving 14 bases between them. The length of the CDR3 is 14 residues. CDR3 sequence: CASSGDRMNYEQYF. The CDR3 DNA reads TGTGCCAGCAGTGGGGATCGGATGAACTACGAGCAGTACTTC.

The CDR3 protein is CSASHRGSGNPIQYF. The CDR3 nucleotides read TGCAGTGCTTCCCACAGGGGTAGCGGGAACCCCATTCAGTACTTC. The chain recombines TRBV20-1 with TRBJ2-4; tentatively, D is TRBD2 (8 bases). V shed 5 bases and J shed 9 bases, with 23 bases lying between them. The CDR3 covers 15 residues. CDR1 DFQATT and CDR2 SNEGSKA come from the germline V gene (reference sequence).

The rearrangement links TRBV28 to TRBJ2-7, with 8 bases matching TRBD1. Germline assignment: CDR1 MDHEN and CDR2 SYDVKM. V shed 6 bases, J shed 1 base, and the junction held 5 bases outside the gene matches. This CDR3 comprises 14 residues. The CDR3 sequence is CASSRDRLSYEQYF. Written as DNA, the CDR3 is TGTGCCAGCAGCCGGGACAGGTTATCCTACGAGCAGTACTTC.

V and J are TRBV28 and TRBJ2-7; D uncertain. The CDR3 covers 12 residues. Germline V gives CDR1 MDHEN, CDR2 SYDVKM. V lost 8 bases to trimming and J lost 2 bases, with 10 bases between them. The CDR3 coding sequence is TGTGCCAGCGGGTGGGGAACCTACGAGCAGTACTTC. Translating gives CASGWGTYEQYF.

V gene TRBV5-5 combines with J gene TRBJ2-7; D uncertain. The CDR3 loop spans 12 amino acids. Germline-derived CDR1 and CDR2 are SGHKS and YYEKEE (reference sequence). Deletions cut 1 base from V and 2 bases from J, with 4 bases between. CDR3: CASSLFTYEQYF. DNA for the CDR3: TGTGCCAGCAGCTTGTTTACCTACGAGCAGTACTTC. The whole variable domain, remainder taken from reference TRBV5-5 and TRBJ2-7, is DAGVTQSPTHLIKTRGQQVTLRCSPISGHKSVSWYQQVLGQGPQFIFQYYEKEERGRGNFPDRFSARQFPNYSSELNVNALLLGDSALYLCASSLFTYEQYFGPGTRLTVT.

V and J are TRBV3-1 and TRBJ2-7; TRBD1 or TRBD2 may be the D gene (5 bases each). This CDR3 is 13 amino acids long. V was shortened by 2 bases and J by 6 bases, with 11 bases between the two germline ends. The germline V gene encodes CDR1 LGHDT and CDR2 YNNKEL (reference sequence). The CDR3 here is CASSQRDVGEQYF. The CDR3 DNA sequence: TGTGCCAGCAGCCAAAGGGACGTCGGCGAGCAGTACTTC.

This clonotype was seen only once. The chain uses TRBV20-1 and TRBJ1-5; 7 bases match TRBD1. This CDR3 is 15 amino acids long. CDR1 is DFQATT and CDR2 is SNEGSKA in the germline V gene (reference sequence). Trimming at V came to 3 bases and at J to 3 bases, leaving 8 bases not matched to a gene. Written as DNA, the CDR3 is TGCAGTGCTAGCGGGACAGCCTACTTCAATCAGCCCCAGCATTTT. Its protein is CSASGTAYFNQPQHF.

The CDR3 spells CASSFSEHYTEAFF. CDR3 nucleotide sequence: TGTGCCAGCAGCTTTAGCGAGCATTACACTGAAGCTTTCTTT. V gene TRBV11-1 combines with J gene TRBJ1-1; the D is unclear. The V gene lost 3 bases and the J gene lost 3 bases, with 11 bases spanning the gap. This CDR3 is built from 14 residues. CDR1 is SGHAT and CDR2 is FQDESV in the germline V gene (reference sequence).

This clonotype was detected only a few times. This chain connects TRBV20-1 to TRBJ2-1; a weak D match, TRBD1 (5 bases). The CDR3 is 18 residues long. Germline V gene lookup returns CDR1 DFQATT and CDR2 SNEGSKA (reference sequence). V lost 1 base and J lost 10, with 29 bases in between. The CDR3 loop reads CSARGLGRSIPSQGEQFF. The CDR3 DNA reads TGCAGTGCTAGAGGTTTGGGGCGGAGCATCCCCTCCCAGGGAGAGCAGTTCTTC.

There are a few counts of this clonotype. The junction does not match germline at one end; this may be a read error. In DNA, the CDR3 is TGTGCCAGCAGCCCCCAGCCGGATATCACCTACGAACAGTACTTC. It yields the protein CASSPQPDITYEQYF. The gene calls are TRBV7-2 and TRBJ2-7; D not certain. Germline CDR1 reads SGHTA; CDR2 reads FQGNSA. The CDR3 has 15 residues. Supplemented by reference TRBV7-2 and TRBJ2-7, the full variable domain reads GAGVSQSPSNKVTEKGKDVELRCDPISGHTALYWYRQSLGQGLEFLIYFQGNSAPDKSGLPSDRFSAERTGGSVSTLTIQRTQQEDSAVYLCASSPQPDITYEQYFGPGTRLTVT.

J is TRBJ2-1 and V is TRBV28, with 7 bases identical to TRBD1. V shed 3 bases and J 5 bases; nucleotides not matched to a gene: 10. Germline assignment: CDR1 MDHEN and CDR2 SYDVKM. CDR3 length equals 16 residues. The CDR3 sequence is CASSFGRTDRDNEQFF. The CDR3, as DNA: TGTGCCAGCAGTTTTGGCCGGACCGACAGGGACAATGAGCAGTTCTTC.

This clonotype was observed a few times. The genes are TRBV9 and TRBJ2-1, with 9 positions matching TRBD2. V gave up 0 bases and J gave up 7 bases; unmatched junction bases: 8. This CDR3 region has 16 residues. Germline V lookup: CDR1 SGDLS, CDR2 YYNGEE. The CDR3 sequence is CASSVVESGGKNEQFF. The CDR3 DNA reads as TGTGCCAGCAGCGTAGTAGAAAGCGGGGGGAAAAATGAGCAGTTCTTC.

This clonotype came up many times. The J gene is TRBJ2-7, the V gene TRBV29-1, with D tentatively TRBD1 (5 bases). This CDR3 comprises 13 residues. V lost 3 bases and J 2 bases, leaving 11 bases between the germline ends. Germline CDR1 is SQVTM and CDR2 is ANQGSEA. The CDR3 sequence is CSVEFVQAYEQYF. CDR3 sequence (DNA): TGCAGCGTTGAGTTTGTACAGGCCTACGAGCAGTACTTC.

The chain is built from TRBV28 and TRBJ2-7; D is unclear. Per the germline V gene, CDR1 is MDHEN and CDR2 is SYDVKM. V was cut by 0 bases and J by 3 bases, with 21 bases left in between. The CDR3 has 18 amino acids. The CDR3 DNA sequence: TGTGCCAGCAGTTTATGGTTAGCTTCGGATTCTCGAGGCTACGAGCAGTACTTC. It is translated as CASSLWLASDSRGYEQYF. The full variable domain, rest sourced from reference TRBV28 and TRBJ2-7, is DVKVTQSSRYLVKRTGEKVFLECVQDMDHENMFWYRQDPGLGLRLIYFSYDVKMKEKGDIPEGYSVSREKKERFSLILESASTNQTSMYLCASSLWLASDSRGYEQYFGPGTRLTVT.

The chain links TRBV7-2 to TRBJ2-3; 10 bases agree with TRBD1. CDR1 is SGHTA and CDR2 is FQGNSA in the germline V gene. V was pared by 4 bases and J by 3 bases, with 7 bases of the junction left unmatched. CDR3 length: 16 residues. As DNA, the CDR3 is TGTGCCAGCAGCTCGACGGGACAGGGGATGACAGATACGCAGTATTTT. Translation: CASSSTGQGMTDTQYF.

Many counts were recorded for this clonotype. The chain couples TRBV4-3 to TRBJ2-1, with 8 nucleotides matching TRBD2. Trimming removed 1 base from V and 2 bases from J; junction bases left unmatched: 4. The CDR3 spans 16 residues. Germline CDR1 is LGHNA and CDR2 is YSLEER. The CDR3 is CASSQVSGRTYNEQFF. The CDR3 coding sequence is TGCGCCAGCAGCCAAGTAAGCGGGAGAACCTACAATGAGCAGTTCTTC.

V usage is TRBV6-5 and J usage is TRBJ2-1, with 11 nucleotides matching TRBD2. Losses at the gene ends were 4 bases for V and 3 bases for J; bases not matched to a gene: 5. The CDR3 totals 16 residues. From germline, CDR1 is MNHEY and CDR2 SVGAGI. The CDR3 DNA is TGTGCCAGCAGTTTACTAGCGGGGGCCCTCTACAATGAGCAGTTCTTC. Residues: CASSLLAGALYNEQFF.

This clonotype was recorded only once. The chain links TRBV12-3 or TRBV12-4 to TRBJ1-5; D gene ambiguous. V dropped 5 bases and J dropped 5 bases, with 13 bases sitting between them. The CDR3 runs 14 residues. The CDR3 sequence: CASSRSEGYQPQHF. The CDR3 DNA reads as TGTGCCAGCAGTCGTTCGGAGGGCTATCAGCCCCAGCATTTT.

CDR3 DNA sequence: TGTGCCAGCAGTCTGGGACTAGCGTTCGATGAGCAGTACTTC. This translates into CASSLGLAFDEQYF. The chain combines TRBV28 with TRBJ2-5, with TRBD2 identical over 10 bases. The CDR3 contains 14 residues. The V gene end was trimmed by 5 bases and the J gene end by 11 bases; junction bases not matched to a gene: 11. CDR1 and CDR2 from the germline V gene are MDHEN and SYDVKM.

This clonotype was seen a few times. The chain carries TRBV7-2 and TRBJ2-6, with unresolved D. The germline V gene has CDR1 SGHTA and CDR2 FQGNSA. V shed 2 bases and J shed 2 bases, with 10 bases lying between them. CDR3 length equals 16 residues. This CDR3 reads CASSLTALAGANVLTF. For the CDR3, the DNA is TGTGCCAGCAGCTTAACCGCGCTAGCTGGGGCCAACGTCCTGACTTTC.

This clonotype was detected a few times. The chain combines TRBV6-1 with TRBJ1-5; no clear D. Trimming shortened V by 11 bases and J by 5 bases, and 16 bases separated the two germline ends. The CDR3 extends over 13 amino acids. Germline V gene sequence: CDR1 MNHNS, CDR2 SASEGT. CDR3 sequence reads: CAVHSNGHQPQHF. As DNA, the CDR3 is TGTGCCGTACACAGCAACGGGCATCAGCCCCAGCATTTT.

This chain connects TRBV29-1 to TRBJ1-2, with no clear D. V was clipped by 4 bases and J by 4 bases, with 13 bases between them. CDR1 is SQVTM, CDR2 ANQGSEA, per germline. The CDR3 totals 13 residues. Here the CDR3 reads CSVVDKFRYGYTF. CDR3 bases: TGCAGCGTTGTCGATAAGTTCCGCTATGGCTACACCTTC.

CDR3 sequence: CASSSGLVSGYTF. The DNA of the CDR3 is TGTGCCAGCAGCTCGGGACTCGTTTCTGGCTACACCTTC. This chain links TRBV7-9 with TRBJ1-2; TRBD1 might be the D (5 bases). Per the germline V gene, CDR1 is SEHNR and CDR2 is FQNEAQ (reference sequence). The CDR3 contains 13 residues. V was clipped by 4 bases and J by 7 bases, with 13 bases between them. The variable domain in full, completed from reference TRBV7-9 and TRBJ1-2, reads DTGVSQNPRHKITKRGQNVTFRCDPISEHNRLYWYRQTLGQGPEFLTYFQNEAQLEKSRLLSDRFSAERPKGSFSTLEIQRTEQGDSAMYLCASSSGLVSGYTFGSGTRLTVV.

The V call is TRBV20-1, the J call TRBJ2-1, with 8 nucleotides matching TRBD1. The CDR3 loop spans 15 amino acids. Germline loops: CDR1 DFQATT, CDR2 SNEGSKA (reference sequence). With V trimmed by 0 bases and J by 9 bases, 10 bases remained unmatched. The CDR3 nucleotides read TGCAGTGCTAGAGAGTCACAGGGGGTCTGGCGTGAGCAGTTCTTC. Translation gives CSARESQGVWREQFF.

This clonotype was seen more than once but under ten times. The genes are TRBV7-2 and TRBJ2-7, with D perhaps matching TRBD2 (6 bases). The CDR3 spans 17 residues. Trimming shortened V by 1 base and J by 1 base, and 17 bases separated the two germline ends. The germline gives CDR1 SGHTA, CDR2 FQGNSA. The CDR3 sequence is CASSLGSAGFLSYEQYF. DNA of the CDR3: TGTGCCAGCAGCTTAGGGTCGGCGGGATTCTTATCCTACGAGCAGTACTTC.